The 9 T cell receptor beta chains presented below share a single source sample, sequenced in a study of cytomegalovirus exposure and HLA in healthy donors. Vbeta (60) and Jbeta (13) primers were used in the PCR. Only in-frame clones appear in the TCRdb table, and some are missing; sequencing was by immunoSEQ multiplex PCR. This repertoire shows some 100,000 clones, roughly 70% found once; its top ten account for less than 15%. Sequencing was done on a sample of PBMCs. These receptors were obtained from a woman aged 45 to 65 in good health and CMV-seropositive.

The genes are TRBV7-9 and TRBJ1-2; D is perhaps TRBD1 (5 bases). Germline CDR1 reads SEHNR; CDR2 reads FQNEAQ (reference sequence). The V end was cut by 1 base, the J end by 6 bases, with 15 bases between. The CDR3 is 15 amino acids. The CDR3 reads CASSLVAPGLNGYTF. In DNA, the CDR3 is TGTGCCAGCAGCTTAGTAGCTCCAGGGCTGAATGGCTACACCTTC.

This chain joins TRBV16 and TRBJ2-3; D possibly corresponds to TRBD2 (6 bases). The CDR3 is made up of 13 amino acids. Trimming took 8 bases from V and 7 from J, leaving 16 bases between them. Germline V gene lookup returns CDR1 KGHSY and CDR2 FQNENV. The CDR3: CASSPLAQNTQYF. The CDR3 DNA reads as TGTGCCAGCTCGCCACTAGCCCAGAATACGCAGTATTTT.

This clone has only one observation. This chain uses TRBV5-1 with TRBJ2-7; TRBD2 agrees at 8 bases. Germline V gene sequence: CDR1 SGHRS, CDR2 YFSETQ. V lost 0 bases, J lost 2 bases, and 4 bases stayed unmatched. The CDR3 runs to 15 residues. CDR3 nucleotide sequence: TGCGCCAGCAGCTTGGAGGGCGGGAGGCCCTACGAGCAGTACTTC. As protein: CASSLEGGRPYEQYF.

The chain recombines TRBV28 with TRBJ2-5; perhaps TRBD2 as D (5 bases). Germline CDR1 is MDHEN and CDR2 is SYDVKM. This CDR3 contains 11 residues. V lost 6 bases and J 11 bases, leaving 13 bases between the germline ends. In DNA form, the CDR3 reads TGTGCCAGCAGGACCATCGGGGAGCAGTACTTC. It codes for CASRTIGEQYF. The full variable domain, its missing parts supplied by reference TRBV28 and TRBJ2-5, is DVKVTQSSRYLVKRTGEKVFLECVQDMDHENMFWYRQDPGLGLRLIYFSYDVKMKEKGDIPEGYSVSREKKERFSLILESASTNQTSMYLCASRTIGEQYFGPGTRLLVL.

The rearrangement links TRBV5-1 to TRBJ1-2, with 9 positions matching TRBD1. The CDR3 has 13 residues. V was clipped by 6 bases and J by 7 bases; unmatched bases: 7. Germline CDR1 is SGHRS and CDR2 is YFSETQ. The CDR3 region has the DNA TGCGCCAGCACACAGGGGGCAGTCGGTGGCTACACCTTC. It encodes CASTQGAVGGYTF.

This clone has a single count. The chain employs TRBV6-5 and TRBJ1-2, with D perhaps TRBD1 (5 bases). V was pared by 0 bases and J by 3 bases, with 14 bases between. The CDR3 extends over 16 amino acids. Germline assignment: CDR1 MNHEY and CDR2 SVGAGI. The CDR3 DNA reads TGTGCCAGCAGTTACTCGTCGGGGGGTACTGACTATGGCTACACCTTC. It encodes CASSYSSGGTDYGYTF.

V usage is TRBV5-4 and J usage is TRBJ2-5, with D maybe TRBD2 (5 bases). The CDR3 is 14 amino acids. CDR1 and CDR2 from the germline V gene are SGHNT and YYREEE (reference sequence). The V gene lost 0 bases and the J gene lost 4 bases, with 10 bases spanning the gap. CDR3 DNA: TGTGCCAGCAGCTTGGCCGGGGTAACAGAGACCCAGTACTTC. This gives the protein CASSLAGVTETQYF.

This chain links TRBV5-4 with TRBJ2-1, with 8 bases identical to TRBD2. The CDR3 consists of 16 residues. Germline V gene lookup returns CDR1 SGHNT and CDR2 YYREEE (reference sequence). Trimming took 1 base from V and 8 from J; bases not matched to a gene: 11. The CDR3 here is CASSLRWQREKDEQFF. The CDR3 bases are TGTGCCAGCAGCTTGCGATGGCAGCGGGAGAAGGATGAGCAGTTCTTC.

J is TRBJ2-3 and V is TRBV27; TRBD2 matches at 14 bases. The CDR3 runs 16 residues. J lost 4 bases, V lost 5 bases, and 5 bases had no gene match. CDR1 and CDR2 from the germline V gene are MNHEY and SMNVEV (reference sequence). CDR3 DNA: TGTGCCAGCAGTCCCGGGACTAGCGGGAGAGCAGATACGCAGTATTTT. As protein: CASSPGTSGRADTQYF.